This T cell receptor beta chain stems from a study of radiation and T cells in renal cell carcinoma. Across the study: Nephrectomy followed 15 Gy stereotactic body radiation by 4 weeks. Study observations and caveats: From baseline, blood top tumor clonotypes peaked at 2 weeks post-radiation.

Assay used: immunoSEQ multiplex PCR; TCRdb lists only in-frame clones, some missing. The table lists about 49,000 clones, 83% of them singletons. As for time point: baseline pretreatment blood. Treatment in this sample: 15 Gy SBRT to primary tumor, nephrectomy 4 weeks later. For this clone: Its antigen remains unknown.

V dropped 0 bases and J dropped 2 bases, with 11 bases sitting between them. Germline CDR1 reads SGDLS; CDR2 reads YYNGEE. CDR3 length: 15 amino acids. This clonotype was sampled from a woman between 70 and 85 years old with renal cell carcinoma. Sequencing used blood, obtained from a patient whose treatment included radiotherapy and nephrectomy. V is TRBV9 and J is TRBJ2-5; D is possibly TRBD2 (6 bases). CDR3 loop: CASSVVGGDQETQYF. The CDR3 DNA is TGTGCCAGCAGCGTAGTTGGAGGGGATCAAGAGACCCAGTACTTC.